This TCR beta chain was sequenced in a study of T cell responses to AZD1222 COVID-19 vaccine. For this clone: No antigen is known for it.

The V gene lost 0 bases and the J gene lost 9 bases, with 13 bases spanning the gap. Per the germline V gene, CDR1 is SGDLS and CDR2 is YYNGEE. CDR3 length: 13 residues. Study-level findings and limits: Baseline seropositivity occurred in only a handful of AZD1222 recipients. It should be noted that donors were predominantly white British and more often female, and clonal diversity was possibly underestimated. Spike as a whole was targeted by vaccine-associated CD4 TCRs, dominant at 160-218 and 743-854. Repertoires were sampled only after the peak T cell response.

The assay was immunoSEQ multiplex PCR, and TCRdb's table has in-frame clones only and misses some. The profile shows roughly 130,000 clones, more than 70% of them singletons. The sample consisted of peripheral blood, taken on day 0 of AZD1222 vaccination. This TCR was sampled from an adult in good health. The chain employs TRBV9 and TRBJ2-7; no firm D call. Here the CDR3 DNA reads TGTGCCAGCAGCGTAGCCTTGGACGGATTGCAGTACTTC. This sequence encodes CASSVALDGLQYF.